This TCR beta chain was identified in a study of blood T cells in healthy people across ages. A second PCR of roughly 7 to 11 cycles used a sample-barcoded 5' primer and a J-beta primer mix. There were at least 3 million CDR3-containing paired-end reads obtained from each sample. MiXCR, run by TCRdb on the 5' RACE reads, gives a single entry per CDR3 protein. Of hundreds of thousands of distinct CDR3 sequences in the sample, approximately 59% are singletons; the top ten hold 35% to 40%. The CDR3 is made up of 13 amino acids. The germline gives CDR1 SQVTM, CDR2 ANQGSEA. This clonotype was picked up a small number of times.

This TCR was sampled from a man aged 55-75 years in good health. The source material was blood. This sequence joins TRBV29-1 and TRBJ2-5; 9 bases agree with TRBD1. The DNA end is more similar to TRBJ2-7, so the J call may be wrong. CDR3 in DNA: TGCAGCGTTGGAAGGACAGGGGCCTACGAGCAGTACTTC. This codes for CSVGRTGAYEQYF.